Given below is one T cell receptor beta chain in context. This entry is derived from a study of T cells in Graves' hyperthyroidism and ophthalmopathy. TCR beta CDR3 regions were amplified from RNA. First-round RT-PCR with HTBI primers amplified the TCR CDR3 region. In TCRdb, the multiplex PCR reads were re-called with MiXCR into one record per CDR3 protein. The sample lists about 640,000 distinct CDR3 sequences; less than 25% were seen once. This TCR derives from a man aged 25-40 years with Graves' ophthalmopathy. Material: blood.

The CDR3 region is CATSSGTYEQYF. DNA of the CDR3: TGTGCCACATCTAGCGGCACCTACGAGCAGTACTTC. This chain joins TRBV24-1 and TRBJ2-7; 7 positions agree with TRBD2. Germline values: CDR1 KGHDR, CDR2 SFDVKD. V lost 10 bases to trimming and J lost 2 bases; unmatched junction nucleotides: 4. The CDR3 contains 12 residues.